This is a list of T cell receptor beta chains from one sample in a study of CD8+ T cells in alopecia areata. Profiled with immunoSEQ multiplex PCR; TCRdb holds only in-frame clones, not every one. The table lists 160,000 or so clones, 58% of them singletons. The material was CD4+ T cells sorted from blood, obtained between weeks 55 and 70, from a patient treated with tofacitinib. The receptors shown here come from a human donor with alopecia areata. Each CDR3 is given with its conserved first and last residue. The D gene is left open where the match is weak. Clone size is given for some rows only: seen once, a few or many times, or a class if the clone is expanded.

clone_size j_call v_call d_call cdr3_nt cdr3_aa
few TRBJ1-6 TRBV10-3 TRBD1 TGTGCCATCACCGGGACAGCGAATTCACCCCTCCACTTT CAITGTANSPLHF
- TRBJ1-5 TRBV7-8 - TGTGCCAGCAGCTTAGGTCCTGGAAGGGCCAATCAGCCCCAGCATTTT CASSLGPGRANQPQHF
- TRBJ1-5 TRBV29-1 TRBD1 TGCAGCGTTGAAGTTGCAGGGGGTGGCGCAGGCAATCAGCCCCAGCATTTT CSVEVAGGGAGNQPQHF
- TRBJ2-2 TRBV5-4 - TGTGCCAGCAGCTTGGCAAAGAACACCGGGGAGCTGTTTTTT CASSLAKNTGELFF
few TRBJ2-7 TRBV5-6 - TGTGCCAGCAGCTTGCGCGCAGGGCTCTACGAGCAGTACTTC CASSLRAGLYEQYF
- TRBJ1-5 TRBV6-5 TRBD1 TGTGCCAGCAGGATGGACAGGGGACGACAGCCCCAGCATTTT CASRMDRGRQPQHF
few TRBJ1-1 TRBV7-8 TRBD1 TGTGCCAGCAGCTTAGGACAGGGGAACACTGAAGCTTTCTTT CASSLGQGNTEAFF
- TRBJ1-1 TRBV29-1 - TGCAGCGTTCTCCCAACTACAGGACACACTGAAGCTTTCTTT CSVLPTTGHTEAFF
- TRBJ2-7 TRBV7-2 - TGTGCCAGCAGCTTCGTGGGAGGCCCTAAGCGAGAGCAGTACTTC CASSFVGGPKREQYF
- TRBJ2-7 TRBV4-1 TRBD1 TGCGCCAGCAGCCAAAATCGACAGGGCTCCTACGAGCAGTACTTC CASSQNRQGSYEQYF
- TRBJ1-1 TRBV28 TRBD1 TGTGCCAGCAGCCCCCAAAGGGGGCGATACACTGAAGCTTTCTTT CASSPQRGRYTEAFF
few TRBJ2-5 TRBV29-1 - TGCAGTGTCTCAGCGGAGCAAGAGACCCAGTACTTC CSVSAEQETQYF
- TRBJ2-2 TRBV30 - TGTGCCTGGAGGCATGAGGCCGAGGAACCCGGGGAGCTGTTTTTT CAWRHEAEEPGELFF
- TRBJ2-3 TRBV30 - TGTGCCTGGAGTCCGGACAGCCATACGCAGTATTTT CAWSPDSHTQYF
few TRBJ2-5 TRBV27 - TGTGCCAGCAGTTTACGGGCAGGTCTCCAAGAGACCCAGTACTTC CASSLRAGLQETQYF
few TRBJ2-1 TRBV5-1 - TGCGCCAGCAGCCGCCCCGACAGGGAGCAGTTCTTC CASSRPDREQFF
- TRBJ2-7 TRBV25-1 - TGTGCCAGCAGTGAATATCGGATGACGGGCTACGAGCAGTACTTC CASSEYRMTGYEQYF
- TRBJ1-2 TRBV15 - TGTGCCACCAGCAGAGATAGGCAGTATGGCTACACCTTC CATSRDRQYGYTF
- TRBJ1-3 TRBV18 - TGTGCCAGCTCACCAGTAGCCGGGCCCACGGCGGGGAACACCATATATTTT CASSPVAGPTAGNTIYF
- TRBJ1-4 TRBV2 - TGTGCCAGCAGTCATCCGACAGCAACTAATGAAAAACTGTTTTTT CASSHPTATNEKLFF
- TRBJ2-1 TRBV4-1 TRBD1 TGCGCCAGCAGCCGCCGGGAGGGACAGGGGGATGAGCAGTTCTTC CASSRREGQGDEQFF
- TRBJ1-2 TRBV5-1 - TGCGCCAGCAGCGACAGGTCAGGGGCCTATGGCTACACCTTC CASSDRSGAYGYTF
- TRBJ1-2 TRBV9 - TGTGCCAGCAGCTTAGGGCCCGGCGATGGCTACACCTTC CASSLGPGDGYTF
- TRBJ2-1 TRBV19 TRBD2 TGTGCCAGTTCTGGACTAGCGGGGGGTGTCTCCTACAATGAGCAGTTCTTC CASSGLAGGVSYNEQFF
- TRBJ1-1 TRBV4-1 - TGCGCCAGCAGCCAAGATCTCGGGGGAATAGCTTTCTTT CASSQDLGGIAFF
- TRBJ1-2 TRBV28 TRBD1 TGTGCCAGCAGTTTATGGGCAGGGGGACAGTATGGCTACACCTTC CASSLWAGGQYGYTF
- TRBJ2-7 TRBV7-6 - TGTGCCAGCAGCTTACGGTTAGACTACGAGCAGTACTTC CASSLRLDYEQYF
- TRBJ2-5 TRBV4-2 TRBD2 TGTGCCAGCAGCCCTGCTCGCGGGGGGGCCAATTTCCCTGAGACCCAGTACTTC CASSPARGGANFPETQYF
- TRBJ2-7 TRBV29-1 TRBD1 TGCAGCGTCGGGACAGTCTACGAGCAGTACTTC CSVGTVYEQYF